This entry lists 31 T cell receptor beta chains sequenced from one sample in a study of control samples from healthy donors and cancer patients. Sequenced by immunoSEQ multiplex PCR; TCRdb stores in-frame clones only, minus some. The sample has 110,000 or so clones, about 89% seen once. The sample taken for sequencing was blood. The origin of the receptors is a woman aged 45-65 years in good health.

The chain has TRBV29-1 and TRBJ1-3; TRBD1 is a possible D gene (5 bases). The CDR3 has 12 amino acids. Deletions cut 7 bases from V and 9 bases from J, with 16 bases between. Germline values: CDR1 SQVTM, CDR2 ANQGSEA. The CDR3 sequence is CSAGGHGGTIYF. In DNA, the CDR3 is TGCAGCGCTGGCGGCCATGGGGGCACCATATATTTT.

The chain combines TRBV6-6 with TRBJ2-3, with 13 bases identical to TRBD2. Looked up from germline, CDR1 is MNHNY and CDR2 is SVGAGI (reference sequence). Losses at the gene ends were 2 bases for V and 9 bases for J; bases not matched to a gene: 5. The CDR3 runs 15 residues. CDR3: CASSYPQTSGGTQYF. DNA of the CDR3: TGTGCCAGCAGTTACCCTCAGACTAGCGGGGGGACGCAGTATTTT.

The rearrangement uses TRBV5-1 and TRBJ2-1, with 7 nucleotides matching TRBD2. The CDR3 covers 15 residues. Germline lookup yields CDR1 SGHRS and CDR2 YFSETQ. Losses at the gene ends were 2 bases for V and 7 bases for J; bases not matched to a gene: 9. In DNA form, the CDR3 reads TGCGCCAGCAGCTTCGGCGGGAGTGTAATTAATGAGCAGTTCTTC. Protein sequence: CASSFGGSVINEQFF.

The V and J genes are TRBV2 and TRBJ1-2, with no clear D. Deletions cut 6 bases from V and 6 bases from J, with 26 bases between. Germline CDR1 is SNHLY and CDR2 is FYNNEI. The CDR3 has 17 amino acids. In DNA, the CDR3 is TGTGCCAGCAGCGAGTGGACTGGACTGCTCAAGAGCAATGGCTACACCTTC. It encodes CASSEWTGLLKSNGYTF. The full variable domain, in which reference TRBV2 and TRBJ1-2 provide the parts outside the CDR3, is EPEVTQTPSHQVTQMGQEVILRCVPISNHLYFYWYRQILGQKVEFLVSFYNNEISEKSEIFDDQFSVERPDGSNFTLKIRSTKLEDSAMYFCASSEWTGLLKSNGYTFGSGTRLTVV.

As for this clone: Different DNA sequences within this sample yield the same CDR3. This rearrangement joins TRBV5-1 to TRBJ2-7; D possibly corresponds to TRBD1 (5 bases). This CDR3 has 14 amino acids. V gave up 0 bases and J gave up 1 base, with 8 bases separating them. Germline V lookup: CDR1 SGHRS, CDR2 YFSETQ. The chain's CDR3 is CASSLGQTSYEQYF. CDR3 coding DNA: TGCGCCAGCAGCTTGGGACAGACTTCCTACGAGCAGTACTTC.

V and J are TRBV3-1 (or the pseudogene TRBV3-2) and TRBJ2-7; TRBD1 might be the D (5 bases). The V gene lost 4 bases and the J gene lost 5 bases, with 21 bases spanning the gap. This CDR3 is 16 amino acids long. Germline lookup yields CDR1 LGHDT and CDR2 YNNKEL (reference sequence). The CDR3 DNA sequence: TGTGCCAGCAGCCGGGGCATCGGATCGGTTTCCCACGAGCAGTACTTC. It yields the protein CASSRGIGSVSHEQYF.

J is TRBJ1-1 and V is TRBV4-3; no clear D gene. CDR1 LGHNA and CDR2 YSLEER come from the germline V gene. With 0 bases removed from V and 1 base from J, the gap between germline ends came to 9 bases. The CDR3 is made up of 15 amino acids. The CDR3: CASSQDSGRNTEAFF. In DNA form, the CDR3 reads TGCGCCAGCAGCCAAGATTCGGGCAGGAACACTGAAGCTTTCTTT.

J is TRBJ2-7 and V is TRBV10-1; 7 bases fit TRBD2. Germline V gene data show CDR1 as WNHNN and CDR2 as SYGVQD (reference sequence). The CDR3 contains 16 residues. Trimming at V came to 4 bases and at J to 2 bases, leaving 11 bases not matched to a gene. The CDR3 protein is CASSAPMGGDPYEQYF. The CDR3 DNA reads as TGCGCCAGCAGTGCACCGATGGGGGGGGATCCCTACGAGCAGTACTTC.

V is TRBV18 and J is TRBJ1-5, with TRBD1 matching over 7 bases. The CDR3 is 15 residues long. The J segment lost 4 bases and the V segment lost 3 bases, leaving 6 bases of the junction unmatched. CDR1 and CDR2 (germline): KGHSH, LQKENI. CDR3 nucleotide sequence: TGTGCCAGCTCACCTGGGGACAGTCCTAATCAGCCCCAGCATTTT. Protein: CASSPGDSPNQPQHF.

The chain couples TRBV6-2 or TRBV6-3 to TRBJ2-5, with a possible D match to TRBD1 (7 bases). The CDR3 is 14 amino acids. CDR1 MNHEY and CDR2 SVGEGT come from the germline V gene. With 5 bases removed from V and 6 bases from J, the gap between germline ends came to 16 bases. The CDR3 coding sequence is TGTGCCAGCAGTGAGCAGGGGGGCGCAAAGACCCAGTACTTC. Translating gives CASSEQGGAKTQYF.

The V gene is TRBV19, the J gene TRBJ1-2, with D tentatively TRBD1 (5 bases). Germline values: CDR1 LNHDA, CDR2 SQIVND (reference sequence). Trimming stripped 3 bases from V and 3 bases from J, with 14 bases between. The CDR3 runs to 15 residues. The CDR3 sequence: CASSIGTPGDYGYTF. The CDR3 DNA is TGTGCCAGTAGTATCGGGACGCCCGGCGACTATGGCTACACCTTC.

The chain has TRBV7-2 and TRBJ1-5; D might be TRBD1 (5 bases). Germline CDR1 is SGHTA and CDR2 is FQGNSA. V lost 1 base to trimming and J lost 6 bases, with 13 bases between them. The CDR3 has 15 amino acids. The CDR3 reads CASSLGVGALQPQHF. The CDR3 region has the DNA TGTGCCAGCAGCTTAGGCGTAGGGGCACTTCAGCCCCAGCATTTT.

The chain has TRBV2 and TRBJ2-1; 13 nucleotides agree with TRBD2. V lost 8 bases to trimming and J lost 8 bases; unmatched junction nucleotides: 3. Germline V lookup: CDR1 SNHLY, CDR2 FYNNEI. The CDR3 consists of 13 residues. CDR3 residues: CASFGLAGDEQFF. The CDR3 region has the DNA TGTGCCAGCTTCGGACTAGCGGGAGATGAGCAGTTCTTC.

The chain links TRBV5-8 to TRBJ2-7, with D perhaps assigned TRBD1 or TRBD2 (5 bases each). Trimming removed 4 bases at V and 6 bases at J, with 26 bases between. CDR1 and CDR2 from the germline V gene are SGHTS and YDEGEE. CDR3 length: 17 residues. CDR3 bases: TGTGCCAGCAGCCCCCTGACTACAGGCGTGCGCCGTGGCGAGCAGTACTTC. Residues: CASSPLTTGVRRGEQYF.

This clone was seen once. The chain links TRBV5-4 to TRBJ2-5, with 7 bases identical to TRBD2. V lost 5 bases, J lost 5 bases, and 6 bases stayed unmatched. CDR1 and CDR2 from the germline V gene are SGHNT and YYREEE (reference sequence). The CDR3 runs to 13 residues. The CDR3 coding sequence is TGTGCCAGCAGACACGGGGAGGGGGAGACCCAGTACTTC. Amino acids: CASRHGEGETQYF. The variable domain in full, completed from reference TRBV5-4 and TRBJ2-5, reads ETGVTQSPTHLIKTRGQQVTLRCSSQSGHNTVSWYQQALGQGPQFIFQYYREEENGRGNFPPRFSGLQFPNYSSELNVNALELDDSALYLCASRHGEGETQYFGPGTRLLVL.

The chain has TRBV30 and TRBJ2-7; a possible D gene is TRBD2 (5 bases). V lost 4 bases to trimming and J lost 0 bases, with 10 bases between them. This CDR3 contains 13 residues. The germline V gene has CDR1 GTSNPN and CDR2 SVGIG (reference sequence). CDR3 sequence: CAWKEDSSYEQYV. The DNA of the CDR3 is TGTGCCTGGAAGGAGGATTCCTCCTACGAGCAGTACGTC.

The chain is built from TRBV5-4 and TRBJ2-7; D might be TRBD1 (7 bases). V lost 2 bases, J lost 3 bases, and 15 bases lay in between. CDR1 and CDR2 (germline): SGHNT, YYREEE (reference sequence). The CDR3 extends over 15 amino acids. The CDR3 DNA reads TGTGCCAGCAGCTTCCCCAGGGGGGAACTCTACGAGCAGTACGTC. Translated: CASSFPRGELYEQYV.

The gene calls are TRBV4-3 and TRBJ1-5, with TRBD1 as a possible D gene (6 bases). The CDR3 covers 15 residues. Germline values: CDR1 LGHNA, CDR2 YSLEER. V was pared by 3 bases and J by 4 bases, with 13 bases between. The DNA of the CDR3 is TGCGCCAGCAGCCAGGTTACAGGGAGTAATCAGCCCCAGCATTTT. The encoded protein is CASSQVTGSNQPQHF.

The CDR3: CASSPMGGLQGNEQFF. CDR3 nucleotides: TGTGCCAGCAGCCCAATGGGGGGACTCCAAGGGAATGAGCAGTTCTTC. The chain carries TRBV11-1 and TRBJ2-1, with D possibly matching TRBD2 (6 bases). Germline V lookup: CDR1 SGHAT, CDR2 FQDESV (reference sequence). The CDR3 consists of 16 residues. Trimming took 5 bases from V and 7 from J, leaving 21 bases between them.

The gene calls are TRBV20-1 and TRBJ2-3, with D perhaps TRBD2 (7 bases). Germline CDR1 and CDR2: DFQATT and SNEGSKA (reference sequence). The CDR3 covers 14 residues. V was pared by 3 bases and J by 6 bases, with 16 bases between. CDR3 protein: CSASKGGTVDTQYF. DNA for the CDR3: TGCAGTGCTAGTAAGGGGGGGACTGTGGATACGCAGTATTTT.

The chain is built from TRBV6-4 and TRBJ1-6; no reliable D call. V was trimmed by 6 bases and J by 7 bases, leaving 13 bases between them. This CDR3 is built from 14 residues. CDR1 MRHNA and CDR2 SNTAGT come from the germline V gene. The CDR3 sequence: CASSLSGFNSPLHF. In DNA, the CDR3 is TGTGCCAGCAGCCTAAGCGGGTTCAATTCACCCCTCCACTTT.

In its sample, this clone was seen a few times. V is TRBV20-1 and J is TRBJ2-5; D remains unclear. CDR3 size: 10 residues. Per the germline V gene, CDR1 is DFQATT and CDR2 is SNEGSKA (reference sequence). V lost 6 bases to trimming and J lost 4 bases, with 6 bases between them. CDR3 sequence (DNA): TGCAGTGCCGTTGCAGAGACCCAGTACTTC. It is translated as CSAVAETQYF.

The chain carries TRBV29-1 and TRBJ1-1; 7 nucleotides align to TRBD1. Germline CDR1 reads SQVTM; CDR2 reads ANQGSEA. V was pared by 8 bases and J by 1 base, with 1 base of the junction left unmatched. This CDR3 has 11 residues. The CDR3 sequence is CSTGANTEAFF. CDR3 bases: TGCAGCACAGGGGCGAACACTGAAGCTTTCTTT.

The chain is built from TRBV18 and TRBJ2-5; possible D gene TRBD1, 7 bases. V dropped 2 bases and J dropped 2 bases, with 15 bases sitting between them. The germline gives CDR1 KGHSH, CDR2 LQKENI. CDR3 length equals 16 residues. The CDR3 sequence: CASSPFRAGGQETQYF. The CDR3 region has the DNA TGTGCCAGCTCACCATTTCGGGCAGGGGGGCAAGAGACCCAGTACTTC.

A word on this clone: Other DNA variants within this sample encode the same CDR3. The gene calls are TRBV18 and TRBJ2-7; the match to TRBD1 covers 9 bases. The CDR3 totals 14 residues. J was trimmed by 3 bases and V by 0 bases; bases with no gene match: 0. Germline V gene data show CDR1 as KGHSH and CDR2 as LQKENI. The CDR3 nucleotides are TGTGCCAGCTCACCACCGGGACAGGGCTACGAGCAGTACTTC. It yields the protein CASSPPGQGYEQYF.

In DNA form, the CDR3 reads TGTGCCAGCAGCTCTAGCGGGGGCTATACGCAGTATTTT. Its translation is CASSSSGGYTQYF. The V gene is TRBV7-2, the J gene TRBJ2-3, with 10 nucleotides matching TRBD2. Germline loops: CDR1 SGHTA, CDR2 FQGNSA. Unmatched junction bases numbered 2, after V lost 4 bases and J lost 7 bases. The CDR3 sequence is 13 residues long.

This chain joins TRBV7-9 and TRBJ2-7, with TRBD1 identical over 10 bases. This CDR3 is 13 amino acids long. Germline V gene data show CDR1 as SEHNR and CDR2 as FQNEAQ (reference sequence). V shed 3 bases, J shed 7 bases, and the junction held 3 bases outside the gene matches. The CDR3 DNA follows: TGTGCCAGCAGCTTTGGGGACAGGGGAGAGCAGTACGTC. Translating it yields CASSFGDRGEQYV.

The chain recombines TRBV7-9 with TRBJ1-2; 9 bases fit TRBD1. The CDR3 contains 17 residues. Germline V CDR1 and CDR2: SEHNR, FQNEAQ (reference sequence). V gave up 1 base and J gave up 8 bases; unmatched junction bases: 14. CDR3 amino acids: CASSLDDRGSGGDGYTF. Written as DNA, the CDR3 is TGTGCCAGCAGCTTAGATGACAGGGGGTCCGGGGGAGACGGCTACACCTTC.

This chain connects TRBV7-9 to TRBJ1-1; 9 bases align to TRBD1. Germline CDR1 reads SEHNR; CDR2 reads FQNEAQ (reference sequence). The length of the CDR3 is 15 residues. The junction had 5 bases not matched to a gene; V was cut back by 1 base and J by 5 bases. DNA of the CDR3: TGTGCCAGCAGCTTAGGTGGGACAGGGTTAACTGAAGCTTTCTTT. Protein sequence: CASSLGGTGLTEAFF.

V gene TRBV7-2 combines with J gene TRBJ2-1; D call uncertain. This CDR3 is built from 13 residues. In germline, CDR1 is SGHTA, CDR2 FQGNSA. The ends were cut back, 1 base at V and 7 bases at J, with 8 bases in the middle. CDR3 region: CASSLGGFNEQFF. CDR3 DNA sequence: TGTGCCAGCAGCTTAGGGGGTTTTAATGAGCAGTTCTTC. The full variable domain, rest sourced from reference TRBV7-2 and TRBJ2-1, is GAGVSQSPSNKVTEKGKDVELRCDPISGHTALYWYRQSLGQGLEFLIYFQGNSAPDKSGLPSDRFSAERTGGSVSTLTIQRTQQEDSAVYLCASSLGGFNEQFFGPGTRLTVL.

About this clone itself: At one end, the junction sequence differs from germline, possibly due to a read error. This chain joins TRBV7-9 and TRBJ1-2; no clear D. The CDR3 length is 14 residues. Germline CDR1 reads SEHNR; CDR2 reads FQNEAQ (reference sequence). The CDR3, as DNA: TGTGCCAGCAGCTTAGCACTGACATCTTATGTCTACACCTTC. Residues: CASSLALTSYVYTF.